A single sample gave rise to the 6 T cell receptor beta chains below, sequenced in a study of T cell repertoires in cytomegalovirus infection. Each CDR3 protein gets one entry after TCRdb re-called the reads with MiXCR. The sample shows hundreds of thousands of distinct CDR3 sequences, approximately 42% of them seen only once. The antigens of these receptors remain unknown. This material consisted of cultured PBMCs, taken from culture after CMV antigen stimulation. All receptors derive from a human donor in good health (CMV status not recorded). Some clones in this sample may be carry-over from other donors' samples.

The table lists this clonotype with a few counts. The chain employs TRBV27 and TRBJ1-6, with 7 bases that match TRBD1. The CDR3 has 14 residues. From germline, CDR1 is MNHEY and CDR2 SMNVEV (reference sequence). The V gene end was trimmed by 5 bases and the J gene end by 10 bases; junction bases not matched to a gene: 8. This CDR3 is CASSPRQGRSPLHF. The CDR3 nucleotides read TGTGCCAGCAGTCCCCGACAGGGTCGGTCACCCCTCCACTTT.

This sequence joins TRBV7-2 and TRBJ2-3; TRBD2 is a possible D gene (6 bases). The CDR3 extends over 14 amino acids. V was shortened by 5 bases and J by 0 bases, with 9 bases between the two germline ends. Germline V gene lookup returns CDR1 SGHTA and CDR2 FQGNSA. The DNA for the CDR3 is TGTGCCAGCAGCATCGGGACTAGCACAGATACGCAGTATTTT. Protein: CASSIGTSTDTQYF.

J is TRBJ2-1 and V is TRBV7-8, with a weak D call TRBD1 (5 bases). The CDR3 has 15 residues. Germline CDR1 is SGHVS and CDR2 is FQNEAQ. V shed 1 base and J shed 8 bases, with 15 bases lying between them. This CDR3 reads CASSLGQIERDEQFF. The CDR3, as DNA: TGTGCCAGCAGCTTAGGACAGATTGAACGTGATGAGCAGTTCTTC.

CDR3 amino acids: CASSLTTGGLYNEQFF. CDR3 nucleotide sequence: TGTGCCAGCAGTTTAACTACGGGGGGTCTGTACAATGAGCAGTTCTTC. The V gene is TRBV27, the J gene TRBJ2-1; TRBD2 aligns across 7 bases. After removal of 2 bases from V and 4 bases from J, the junction contained 8 bases not matched to a gene. This CDR3 region has 16 residues. Germline V gene data show CDR1 as MNHEY and CDR2 as SMNVEV (reference sequence).

This clonotype showed up just a few times. CDR3 coding DNA: TGTGCCAGCAGCCTCCGGGGGAATGGAGATACGCAGTATTTT. This gives the protein CASSLRGNGDTQYF. The chain links TRBV7-2 to TRBJ2-3; D is possibly TRBD2 (6 bases). V lost 5 bases and J 5 bases, leaving 14 bases between the germline ends. The CDR3 loop spans 14 amino acids. Germline-derived CDR1 and CDR2 are SGHTA and FQGNSA.

This chain uses TRBV20-1 with TRBJ2-5; no clear D gene. With 0 bases removed from V and 5 bases from J, the gap between germline ends came to 10 bases. Per the germline V gene, CDR1 is DFQATT and CDR2 is SNEGSKA (reference sequence). The CDR3 length is 13 residues. The CDR3 protein is CSAREAQLETQYF. CDR3 sequence (DNA): TGCAGTGCTAGAGAGGCACAGCTGGAGACCCAGTACTTC.